This T cell receptor beta chain was sequenced during a study of shared clonotypes between healthy human individuals. Overall study findings and caveats: Rarefaction revealed incomplete sorted-subset sequencing despite large depth.

Naive CD8 cells comprised CD45RO-negative, CCR7-positively selected cells, excluding terminally differentiated effector memory CD45RA+ cells. The CDR3 runs 16 residues. Germline CDR1 and CDR2: SGHDT and YYEEEE. The ends were cut back, 0 bases at V and 2 bases at J, with 15 bases in the middle. About this clone itself: What it binds is not known.

The table came from immunoSEQ multiplex PCR; TCRdb's copy has only in-frame clones and leaves some out. The sample holds about 2.1 million clones; about 93% are singletons and the top ten take around 1.7%. This chain connects TRBV5-6 to TRBJ2-7; D is unclear. The TCR was taken from a man between 18 and 35 years old in good health. Some clones in this sample may be carry-over from other donors' samples. Sequenced input: naive CD8+ T cells from PBMCs. This CDR3 reads CASSLAGVRLPYEQYF. As DNA, the CDR3 is TGTGCCAGCAGCTTGGCAGGCGTTAGGTTGCCCTACGAGCAGTACTTC.